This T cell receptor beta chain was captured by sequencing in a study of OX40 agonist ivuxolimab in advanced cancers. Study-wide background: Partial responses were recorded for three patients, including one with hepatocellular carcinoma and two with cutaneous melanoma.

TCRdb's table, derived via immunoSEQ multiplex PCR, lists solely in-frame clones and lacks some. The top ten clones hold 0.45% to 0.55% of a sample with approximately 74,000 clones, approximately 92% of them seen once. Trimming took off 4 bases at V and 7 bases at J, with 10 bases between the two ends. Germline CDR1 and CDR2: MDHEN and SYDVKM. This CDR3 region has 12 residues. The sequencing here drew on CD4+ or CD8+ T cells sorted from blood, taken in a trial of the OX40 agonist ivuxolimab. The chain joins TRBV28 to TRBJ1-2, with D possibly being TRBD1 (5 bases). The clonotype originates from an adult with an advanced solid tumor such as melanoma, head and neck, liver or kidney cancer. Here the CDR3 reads CASSSSGGGYTF. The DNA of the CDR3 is TGTGCCAGCAGTTCAAGCGGGGGTGGCTACACCTTC.